Detailed here is one T cell receptor (beta chain). Its specificity is not known. V was trimmed by 3 bases and J by 0 bases, leaving 18 bases between them. This CDR3 contains 18 residues. Germline CDR1 SGHRS, CDR2 YFSETQ. The PCR contained 60 Vbeta and 13 Jbeta primers. Study processing details: It was a later analysis that counted roughly 79 million unique TCR beta chains, of which some 9.9 million were shared. The table came from immunoSEQ multiplex PCR; TCRdb's copy has only in-frame clones and leaves some out. For V, J and clone size, that table is used; D and trimming come from the DNA. The sample includes about 62,000 clones. This specimen comes from a study of cytomegalovirus exposure and HLA in healthy donors. Study results and limitations: The study put 160 or so TCR beta chains on its list as cytomegalovirus-associated. Reported results showed that the classifier diagnosed cytomegalovirus status with high specificity and sensitivity.

The chain couples TRBV5-1 to TRBJ2-2; D not resolved. The sequencing sample was made of PBMCs. This clonotype was sampled from a man younger than 40 in good health and CMV-seropositive. In nucleotides, the CDR3 is TGCGCCAGCAGCTGGGTTACTATGGCGGCATCGAACACCGGGGAGCTGTTTTTT. Its protein product is CASSWVTMAASNTGELFF.